The sequence of this T cell receptor (beta chain) was determined in a study of blood T cell repertoires in COVID-19. Study at large: COVID-19 samples collected from the United States, Italy and Spain covered acute and convalescent phases. Sources were T cells, B-cell-depleted T cells, or PBMCs; the material itself was cDNA or gDNA.

CDR3 length equals 16 residues. Trimming cost V 2 bases and J 5 bases; bases outside gene matches: 6. Germline V gene lookup returns CDR1 SGHKS and CDR2 YYEKEE (reference sequence). Patients at the Seattle site were enrolled during active infection and followed longitudinally. Per the original methods: Cell counts per sample came from amplifying reference gene primers. The protocol was immunoSEQ multiplex PCR, while the TCRdb copy is restricted to in-frame clones and leaves out a portion. V and J calls and clone size are given by that table; D and trimming were obtained from the DNA. The table lists 300,000 to 350,000 clones, roughly 86% of them singletons, with roughly a tenth in the top ten.

This TCR came from a man aged 25 to 45 with COVID-19, enrolled during active disease. J is TRBJ2-1 and V is TRBV5-5, with 11 positions matching TRBD1. Sequencing was carried out using peripheral blood. The CDR3 DNA is TGTGCCAGCAGCTTCCCCGGGACAGGGGGGAACAATGAGCAGTTCTTC. As protein: CASSFPGTGGNNEQFF.